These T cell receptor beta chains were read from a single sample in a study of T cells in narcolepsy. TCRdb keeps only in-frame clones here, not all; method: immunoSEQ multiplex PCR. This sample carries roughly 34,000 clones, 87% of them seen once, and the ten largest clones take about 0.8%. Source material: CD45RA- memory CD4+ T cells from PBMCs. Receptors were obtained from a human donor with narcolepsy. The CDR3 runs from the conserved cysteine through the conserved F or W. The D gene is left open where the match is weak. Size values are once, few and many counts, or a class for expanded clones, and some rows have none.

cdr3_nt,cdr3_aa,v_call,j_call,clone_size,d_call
TGTGCCAGCAGTGACCGGACAGGGCTGGGCGAGCAGTACTTC,CASSDRTGLGEQYF,TRBV27,TRBJ2-7,few,TRBD1
TGTGCCAGCAGCAAAGCGGGGGCGGACATCTCGAGCTCCTATAATTCACCCCTCCACTTT,CASSKAGADISSSYNSPLHF,TRBV21-1,TRBJ1-6,NA,NA
TGTGCCAGCAGTGAGGCAAAGGGTGCCCACAATGAGCAGTTCTTC,CASSEAKGAHNEQFF,TRBV25-1,TRBJ2-1,NA,NA
TGTGCCAGCAGCTCGTGGGGACAGCGCTCTGGAAACACCATATATTTT,CASSSWGQRSGNTIYF,TRBV7-8,TRBJ1-3,NA,TRBD1
TGTGCCAGCAGTGGGGGACAGGGTGGCAATGAGCAGTTCTTC,CASSGGQGGNEQFF,TRBV2,TRBJ2-1,NA,TRBD1
TGCGCCAGCAGCCTAAAAGAGACCCAGTACTTC,CASSLKETQYF,TRBV5-1,TRBJ2-5,NA,NA
TGTGCCAGTAGTATCCAGGGACAGGGGGCAAGTCAGCCCCAGCATTTT,CASSIQGQGASQPQHF,TRBV19,TRBJ1-5,NA,TRBD1
TGTGCCAGCAGCTTGGACAGGCGCTACGAGCAGTACTTC,CASSLDRRYEQYF,TRBV5-8,TRBJ2-7,NA,NA
TGTGCCAGCAGTGAATATCGGGGTGCGGATGGCTACACCTTC,CASSEYRGADGYTF,TRBV6-1,TRBJ1-2,NA,NA
TGTGCCAGCAGCTCGACTAGCGGGGGAGTCCAAGAGACCCAGTACTTC,CASSSTSGGVQETQYF,TRBV7-7,TRBJ2-5,few,TRBD2
TGTGCCAGTAGGGTGCAGCTCAATCAGCCCCAGCATTTT,CASRVQLNQPQHF,TRBV19,TRBJ1-5,NA,NA
TGTGCCAGCAACTCAGCCGTTCAGGGAGGAACTGAAGCTTTCTTT,CASNSAVQGGTEAFF,TRBV5-4,TRBJ1-1,NA,NA
TGTGCCAGCAGCTCCCTCGACAGCGCCTACGAGCAGTACTTC,CASSSLDSAYEQYF,TRBV7-2,TRBJ2-7,NA,NA
TGTGCCAGCAGCCAACGGGACAGACCCTACGAGCAGTACTTC,CASSQRDRPYEQYF,TRBV7-3,TRBJ2-7,NA,TRBD1
TGTGCCAGTAGTATCGTTAAAGCGCCAGGCCAAGAGACCCAGTACTTC,CASSIVKAPGQETQYF,TRBV19,TRBJ2-5,NA,NA
TGTGCCAGCAGCAAATCGGCGGCGGGGGACGGGGACGGCTACACCTTC,CASSKSAAGDGDGYTF,TRBV7-9,TRBJ1-2,NA,NA
TGTGCCAGCTCACCCGGGGAAAAACTGTTTTTT,CASSPGEKLFF,TRBV18,TRBJ1-4,NA,NA
TGTGCCAGCAGCCAAGCCCAAATTGACTCGCCTGAAGCTTTCTTT,CASSQAQIDSPEAFF,TRBV4-2,TRBJ1-1,once,NA
TGTGCCAGCAGCCCCATCCAATCTGGAAACACCATATATTTT,CASSPIQSGNTIYF,TRBV6-1,TRBJ1-3,NA,NA
TGTGCCAGCAGGCTACAGTTCTATGGCTACACCTTC,CASRLQFYGYTF,TRBV13,TRBJ1-2,once,NA
TGCGCCAGCTCGGTACAGGGGCGAGAGGAAAACATTCAGTACTTC,CASSVQGREENIQYF,TRBV5-1,TRBJ2-4,NA,TRBD1
TGTGCCAGTTCATCCCCCGGCAGGGAGCGGAATACGCAGTATTTT,CASSSPGRERNTQYF,TRBV18,TRBJ2-3,NA,NA
TGTGCCAGCAGTAGAGAGGGGGTCGACACCGGGGAGCTGTTTTTT,CASSREGVDTGELFF,TRBV27,TRBJ2-2,NA,NA
TGTGCCTGGAACCTCCTGGAGGCAAGATACGAGCAGTACTTC,CAWNLLEARYEQYF,TRBV30,TRBJ2-7,NA,NA
TGCGCCAGCAGCTTGGCCGAGGGATTGGTAGAGACCCAGTACTTC,CASSLAEGLVETQYF,TRBV5-1,TRBJ2-5,NA,NA
TGTGCCAGCAGCTTAGTTGGGACGGAAAACATTCAGTACTTC,CASSLVGTENIQYF,TRBV11-3,TRBJ2-4,NA,NA
TGTGCCAGCAGCCCTGGGACAGGGGAACCCACCGGGGAGCTGTTTTTT,CASSPGTGEPTGELFF,TRBV5-6,TRBJ2-2,NA,TRBD1
TGCGCCAGCAGCTTGGATAGCGGACGCACAGATACGCAGTATTTT,CASSLDSGRTDTQYF,TRBV5-1,TRBJ2-3,NA,NA
TGTGCCAGCAGCTTGTCTCCTAGCGGGAGGACCTACAATGAGCAGTTCTTC,CASSLSPSGRTYNEQFF,TRBV5-4,TRBJ2-1,NA,TRBD2
TGTGCCAGCAGCTCCCGCCCCTCCGAGCAGTACTTC,CASSSRPSEQYF,TRBV5-6,TRBJ2-7,NA,NA
TGTGCCAGCAGCTTCCGGGTAGCGGGGGCCCCCTACAATGAGCAGTTCTTC,CASSFRVAGAPYNEQFF,TRBV7-8,TRBJ2-1,NA,TRBD2
TGTGCCATCAGTGAAAGGGGCTTTGGGGCCAACGTCCTGACTTTC,CAISERGFGANVLTF,TRBV10-3,TRBJ2-6,NA,NA
TGTGCCAGCAGTGGCAGGCGGGAGAGAGCCAAAAACATTCAGTACTTC,CASSGRRERAKNIQYF,TRBV6-1,TRBJ2-4,NA,TRBD2
TGTGCCAGAAGCTGGGGAGAGGACTCTGGGGCCAACGTCCTGACTTTC,CARSWGEDSGANVLTF,TRBV7-5,TRBJ2-6,NA,NA
TGTGCCAGCTCCCCGAGCGGGGGGAACACCGGGGAGCTGTTTTTT,CASSPSGGNTGELFF,TRBV18,TRBJ2-2,NA,TRBD2
TGTGCCAGCAGCTTGTCCTCCCGGACTGGGAATGAGCAGTTCTTC,CASSLSSRTGNEQFF,TRBV5-4,TRBJ2-1,NA,NA
TGTGCCAGCAGTCCTGACAGGGTCTACGCTTTCTTT,CASSPDRVYAFF,TRBV7-2,TRBJ1-1,once,TRBD1
TGTGCCAGCAGCAAGAGGGTTTCCACCGGGGCCAACGTCCTGACTTTC,CASSKRVSTGANVLTF,TRBV7-2,TRBJ2-6,NA,NA
TGTGCCACCCATCGGGGGGCGCTCCCCGACGAGCAGTACTTC,CATHRGALPDEQYF,TRBV6-1,TRBJ2-7,NA,NA
TGCGCCAGCAGCGGGACAGGAAACTACGAGCAGTACTTC,CASSGTGNYEQYF,TRBV5-1,TRBJ2-7,NA,TRBD1
TGTGCCAGCAGTTTCCGGACAGGGTTTGGGCAGCCCCAGCATTTT,CASSFRTGFGQPQHF,TRBV28,TRBJ1-5,few,TRBD1
TGTGCCAGCAGCTTAGATCGGGGGACTAGCGGTACTGAGCAGTTCTTC,CASSLDRGTSGTEQFF,TRBV7-2,TRBJ2-1,NA,TRBD2
TGTGCCAGCAGCGCCACGAGGGGGCAGGGAAATGAGCAGTTCTTC,CASSATRGQGNEQFF,TRBV7-8,TRBJ2-1,NA,TRBD1
TGTGCCAGCAGCCCCATTGGGGGGACAGGGACTAGGGAGACTGAAGCTTTCTTT,CASSPIGGTGTRETEAFF,TRBV5-4,TRBJ1-1,NA,TRBD1
TGTGCCAGCAGCTTAGGCCAGCCTGGAAACACCATATATTTT,CASSLGQPGNTIYF,TRBV7-2,TRBJ1-3,NA,NA